These T cell receptor beta chains were read from a single sample in a study of T-cell reconstitution after alpha-beta-depleted transplantation in children. TCRdb fed the PCR reads into MiXCR, producing one record per CDR3 protein. The sample holds approximately 390,000 distinct CDR3 sequences; 11% are singletons and the top ten take 4.5% to 6.5%. Sequenced material: PBMCs from the stem cell graft donor, taken from the stem cell graft. These receptors came from a human donor who donated a stem cell graft to a child with acute myeloid leukemia. The CDR3 runs from the conserved cysteine through the conserved F or W. The order of the fields is clone size, V gene, D gene, J gene, CDR3 DNA, CDR3 protein. D genes are given only for firm matches. Only some rows state a clone size, as once, few, many or a class for expanded clones.

>many|TRBV12-3/TRBV12-4|.|TRBJ2-1
TGTGCCAGCAGCTTGCCCTACAATGAGCAGTTCTTC
CASSLPYNEQFF
>.|TRBV7-9|.|TRBJ2-4
TGTGCCAGCAGCCCAACTTCTGGAAACATTCAGTACTTC
CASSPTSGNIQYF
>few|TRBV4-1|.|TRBJ1-2
TGCGCCAGCAGCCAAGAATCCTCGAACTATGGCTACACCTTC
CASSQESSNYGYTF
>many|TRBV20-1|.|TRBJ2-2
TGCAGTGCTAGAGGAAGGAGGGGCACCGGGGAGCTGTTTTTT
CSARGRRGTGELFF
>.|TRBV5-1|.|TRBJ2-1
TGCGCCAGCAGCATTGGGACTGATTCCTACAATGAGCAGTTCTTC
CASSIGTDSYNEQFF
>.|TRBV6-1|.|TRBJ1-5
TGTGCCAGCAGCCTACTAGGGGAATCTCAGCCCCAGCATTTT
CASSLLGESQPQHF
>many|TRBV7-3|TRBD2|TRBJ2-3
TGTGCCAGCAGCCAGCAAAGCGGGATAACGAATACGCAGTATTTT
CASSQQSGITNTQYF
>.|TRBV5-1|.|TRBJ2-3
TGCGCCAGCAGCACGAATCCAACAGGGCCTACAGATACGCAGTATTTT
CASSTNPTGPTDTQYF
>few|TRBV5-1|.|TRBJ2-1
TGCGCCAGCAGCTTATTCTCGCCATACAATGAGCAGTTCTTC
CASSLFSPYNEQFF
>many|TRBV20-1|TRBD2|TRBJ2-3
TGCAGTGCTAGCGGCGGGAGCGGGGACACAGATACGCAGTATTTT
CSASGGSGDTDTQYF
>many|TRBV7-2|TRBD2|TRBJ2-1
TGTGCCAGCAGCCCCCCGGGACTAGCCTATGAGCAGTTCTTC
CASSPPGLAYEQFF
>.|TRBV25-1|TRBD1|TRBJ2-3
TGTGCCAGCAGTGAATGGGGGACAGGGAGGACAGATACGCAGTATTTT
CASSEWGTGRTDTQYF
>many|TRBV7-8|.|TRBJ2-3
TGTGCCAGCAGCTACAGCGGTTTAGCTTGGGCAACAGATACGCAGTATTTT
CASSYSGLAWATDTQYF
>many|TRBV7-3|.|TRBJ2-5
TGTGCCAGCAGCTTACGCGGGGAAGAGACCCAGTACTTC
CASSLRGEETQYF
>many|TRBV10-3|.|TRBJ1-6
TGTGCCATCAGTGAGTCGGAAAGGGAGGGTTCACCCCTCCACTTT
CAISESEREGSPLHF
>many|TRBV20-1|TRBD2|TRBJ2-3
TGCAGTGCTAAGGGGACTAGCGGGGACACAGATACGCAGTATTTT
CSAKGTSGDTDTQYF
>.|TRBV20-1|TRBD1|TRBJ2-7
TGCAGTGCGCGGACAGACAGGGGCCTCGAGCAGTACTTC
CSARTDRGLEQYF
>.|TRBV19|TRBD2|TRBJ2-1
TGTGCCAGTAGTATACCGGGACTACCAAGCAATGAGCAGTTCTTC
CASSIPGLPSNEQFF
>.|TRBV25-1|TRBD1|TRBJ2-2
TGTGCCAGCAGGGGGACAGGGGAAACCGGGGAGCTGTTTTTT
CASRGTGETGELFF
>.|TRBV6-2/TRBV6-3|.|TRBJ1-1
TGTGCCAGCAGTTACCTCAAAGGGTCTGGAATGAACACTGAAGCTTTCTTT
CASSYLKGSGMNTEAFF
>.|TRBV20-1|.|TRBJ2-5
TGCAGTGCTAGAGGCCGCGGTGTAGAGACCCAGTACTTC
CSARGRGVETQYF
>few|TRBV4-1|.|TRBJ2-5
TGCGCCAGCCGTGGGCCCAGCCAAGAGACCCAGTACTTC
CASRGPSQETQYF
>.|TRBV10-3|TRBD2|TRBJ2-5
TGTGCCATCAGTGAGTCGAGCGGCGGGAGGAGAGAAGAGACCCAGTACTTC
CAISESSGGRREETQYF
>.|TRBV10-2|.|TRBJ2-5
TGCGCCAGCAGCCCGGGAATTCAAGAGACCCAGTACTTC
CASSPGIQETQYF
>.|TRBV12-3/TRBV12-4|.|TRBJ1-1
TGTGCCAGCAGTCTTACCAGTCGGACTGAAGCTTTCTTT
CASSLTSRTEAFF
>.|TRBV6-5|.|TRBJ1-4
TGTGCCAGCAGTTCCGCCTTGGGTGAAAAACTGTTTTTT
CASSSALGEKLFF
>many|TRBV20-1|.|TRBJ1-4
TGCAGTGCTATGGGGGGGCGGATTAATGAAAAACTGTTTTTT
CSAMGGRINEKLFF
>.|TRBV6-5|.|TRBJ1-2
TGTGCCAGCACTTTGCAGGGGCTAAACTATGGCTACACCTTC
CASTLQGLNYGYTF
>few|TRBV6-4|.|TRBJ2-3
TGTGCCAGCAGTGACTCTACGGAGGGGGGGGATACGCAGTATTTT
CASSDSTEGGDTQYF
>few|TRBV29-1|.|TRBJ1-1
TGCAGCGTTGTGACAGTGATGAACACTGAAGCTTTCTTT
CSVVTVMNTEAFF
>.|TRBV6-1|TRBD2|TRBJ2-7
TGTGCCAGCAGTGAGTGGGGGACTAGCGGTTCCTACGAGCAGTACTTC
CASSEWGTSGSYEQYF
>.|TRBV5-6|TRBD1|TRBJ2-7
TGTGCCAGCAGCGCCACGGGACAGGGGAAGTACGAGCAGTACTTC
CASSATGQGKYEQYF
>.|TRBV29-1|TRBD2|TRBJ2-5
TGCAGCGTTGATCTCTCGGGGGGAGGAGAGACCCAGTACTTC
CSVDLSGGGETQYF
>.|TRBV7-2|TRBD1|TRBJ2-1
TGTGCCAGCCTACAGAGGACAGGGACCAATGAGCAGTTCTTC
CASLQRTGTNEQFF
>many|TRBV4-1|.|TRBJ1-1
TGCGCCAGCAGCCAAGATGGATGGGGGGGAAGTCTCGCTGAAGCTTTCTTT
CASSQDGWGGSLAEAFF
>.|TRBV27|.|TRBJ2-3
TGTGCCAGCGGAACCACGACCGATACGCAGTATTTT
CASGTTTDTQYF
>few|TRBV6-1|.|TRBJ2-1
TGTGCCAGCACCCCCTTCTCGGACTACAATGAGCAGTTCTTC
CASTPFSDYNEQFF
>.|TRBV7-2|TRBD1|TRBJ2-1
TGTGCCAGCAGCTTTACGGGACAGAATTACAATGAGCAGTTCTTC
CASSFTGQNYNEQFF
>many|TRBV7-2|.|TRBJ2-1
TGTGCCAGCAGCCCAGATGTAGAGCAGTTCTTC
CASSPDVEQFF
>.|TRBV12-3/TRBV12-4|.|TRBJ2-5
TGTGCCAGCAGTTTGGGCAGGCTCCCCCAAGAGACCCAGTACTTC
CASSLGRLPQETQYF
>.|TRBV5-6|TRBD1|TRBJ1-2
TGTGCCAGCAGCCCCGGGACAGTCTATGGCTACACCTTC
CASSPGTVYGYTF
>.|TRBV15|.|TRBJ2-4
TGTGCCACCAGCAGAGAAGTACCCAGGGGCTGGCGGGAGTCCCCAGCCAAAAACATTCAGTACTTC
CATSREVPRGWRESPAKNIQYF
>.|TRBV6-5|TRBD1|TRBJ2-2
TGTGCCAGCAGTTATCCTCCGGGACAGGGGGCCGGGGAGCTGTTTTTT
CASSYPPGQGAGELFF
>.|TRBV15|.|TRBJ1-1
TGTGCCACCAGCAGCCCTGGAAGGATCTACACTGAAGCTTTCTTT
CATSSPGRIYTEAFF
>.|TRBV20-1|.|TRBJ2-5
TGCAGTGCTAGTGGGGATGAGACCCAGTACTTC
CSASGDETQYF
>.|TRBV7-9|TRBD1|TRBJ1-4
TGTGCCAGCAGCCTTGGGACAGGGTGGGGCGAAAAACTGTTTTTT
CASSLGTGWGEKLFF
>.|TRBV5-1|.|TRBJ2-5
TGCGCCAGCAGCCCGGCGGATGGGGGTCAAGAGACCCAGTACTTC
CASSPADGGQETQYF
>.|TRBV2|.|TRBJ2-7
TGTGCCAGCAGTGTCCGTCAGGGTCCCCACGAGCAGTACTTC
CASSVRQGPHEQYF
>.|TRBV7-2|.|TRBJ2-7
TGTGCCAGCAGCCCTGCGGGGGCCTTGACCTCCTACGAGCAGTACTTC
CASSPAGALTSYEQYF
>few|TRBV29-1|.|TRBJ2-3
TGCAGCGTAGACATACTGGATACGCAGTATTTT
CSVDILDTQYF
>.|TRBV7-2|TRBD2|TRBJ2-2
TGTGCCAGCAGTCCTACCGGGACTAGCCCCGGGGAGCTGTTTTTT
CASSPTGTSPGELFF
>.|TRBV6-5|TRBD1|TRBJ1-5
TGTGCCAGCAATTTACGGGGACAGGGCTTTCCTCGGCCCCAGCATTTT
CASNLRGQGFPRPQHF
>many|TRBV6-1|.|TRBJ2-1
TGTGCCAGCTACGGGCTATACAATGAGCAGTTCTTC
CASYGLYNEQFF
>many|TRBV10-3|.|TRBJ1-1
TGTGCCACCGCAGGGTCTGACACTGAAGCTTTCTTT
CATAGSDTEAFF